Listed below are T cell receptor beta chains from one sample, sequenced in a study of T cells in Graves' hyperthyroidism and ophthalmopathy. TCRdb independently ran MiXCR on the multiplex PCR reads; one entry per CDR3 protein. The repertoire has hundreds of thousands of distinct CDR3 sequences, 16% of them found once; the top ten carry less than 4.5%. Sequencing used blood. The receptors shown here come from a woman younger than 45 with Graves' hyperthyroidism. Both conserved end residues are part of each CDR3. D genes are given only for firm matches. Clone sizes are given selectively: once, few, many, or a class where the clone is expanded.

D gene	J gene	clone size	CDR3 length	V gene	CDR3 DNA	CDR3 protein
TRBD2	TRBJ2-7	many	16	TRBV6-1	TGTGCCAGCAGACGAGAACGGACTAGCGGGACCTACGAGCAGTACTTC	CASRRERTSGTYEQYF
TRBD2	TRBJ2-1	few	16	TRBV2	TGTGCCAGCAGGTACATTACAGGGACTAGCTACAATGAGCAGTTCTTC	CASRYITGTSYNEQFF
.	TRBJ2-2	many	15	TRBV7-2	TGTGCCAGCAGCTCCCACAGAGCCCTCACCGGGGAGCTGTTTTTT	CASSSHRALTGELFF
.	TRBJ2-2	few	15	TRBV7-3	TGTGCCAGCAGCTTAACCGGGGACATCACCGGGGAGCTGTTTTTT	CASSLTGDITGELFF
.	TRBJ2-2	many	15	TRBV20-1	TGCAGTGCTAGTGGGGGCGCGCGGGGCACCGGGGAGCTGTTTTTT	CSASGGARGTGELFF
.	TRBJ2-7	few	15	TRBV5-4	TGTGCCAGCAGCTTCCGGGACTCTCCGGCCTACGAGCAGTACTTC	CASSFRDSPAYEQYF
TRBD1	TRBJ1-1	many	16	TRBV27	TGTGCCAGCAGTTCATCCCCGGGACAGGGGAGGACTGAAGCTTTCTTT	CASSSSPGQGRTEAFF
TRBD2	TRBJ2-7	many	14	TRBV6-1	TGTGCCAGCAACCAAATAGCGGGAATCTACGAGCAGTACTTC	CASNQIAGIYEQYF
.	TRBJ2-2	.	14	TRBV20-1	TGCAGTGCGATACGGGAGAAGGGTACCGGGGAGCTGTTTTTT	CSAIREKGTGELFF
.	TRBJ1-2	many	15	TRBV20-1	TGCAGTGCTATGGGTGGAGGGTATGCTAACTATGGCTACACCTTC	CSAMGGGYANYGYTF
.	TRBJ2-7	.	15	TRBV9	TGTGCCAGCAGCGTAGAGGTGGACAGCCTCTACGAGCAGTACTTC	CASSVEVDSLYEQYF
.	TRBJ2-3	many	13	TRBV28	TGTGCCAGCAGTTTTGGGGTCCGGAATACGCAGTATTTT	CASSFGVRNTQYF
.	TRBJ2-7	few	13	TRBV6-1	TGTGCCAGGAGCAGGGGACTTGGGTCCGAGCAGTACTTC	CARSRGLGSEQYF
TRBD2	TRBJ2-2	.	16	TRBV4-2	TGTGCCAGCAGCGAAACTAGCGGGAGGGGAACCGGGGAGCTGTTTTTT	CASSETSGRGTGELFF
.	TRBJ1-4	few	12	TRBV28	TGTGCCAGCTGGTCAGACAATGAAAAACTGTTTTTT	CASWSDNEKLFF
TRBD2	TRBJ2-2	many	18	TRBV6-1	TGTGCCAGCAGTGACCTAGGACTAGCGGGAGTTCGAACCGGGGAGCTGTTTTTT	CASSDLGLAGVRTGELFF
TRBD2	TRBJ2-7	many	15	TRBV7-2	TGTGCCAGCAGCTTAGTCCGACTAGCGGGAGTTGAGCAGTACTTC	CASSLVRLAGVEQYF
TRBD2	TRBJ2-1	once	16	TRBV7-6	TGTGCCAGCAGCTCGAGGGCTAGCGGAGTGGGCAATGAGCAGTTCTTC	CASSSRASGVGNEQFF
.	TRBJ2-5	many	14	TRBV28	TGTGCCAGCAGTTGGAGAGGGCAAGAAGAGACCCAGTACTTC	CASSWRGQEETQYF
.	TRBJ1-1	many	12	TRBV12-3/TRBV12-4	TGTGCCAGCAGTTGGGGGAGTGATGAAGCTTTCTTT	CASSWGSDEAFF
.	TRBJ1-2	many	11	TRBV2	TGTGCCAGCAGGGGCCCTTCGAGCTACACCTTC	CASRGPSSYTF
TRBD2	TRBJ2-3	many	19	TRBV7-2	TGTGCCAGCAGCCTAGGACTAGCGGGAGGTGGGGCAACCACAGATACGCAGTATTTT	CASSLGLAGGGATTDTQYF
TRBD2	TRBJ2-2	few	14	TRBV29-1	TGCAGCGGCCGGCTAGCGGGAGTTACCGGGGAGCTGTTTTTT	CSGRLAGVTGELFF